The TCR beta chain under discussion was sequenced for a study of CD8+CD57+ T cells in acquired aplastic anemia. All patients picked for sequencing had shown, by flow cytometry, an expansion of CD8+CD57+ cells. No patient had been given any therapy when blood was sampled. Regarding this clonotype: The antigen is not known.

Findings and caveats of the study: A significant difference in CD8+ Simpson's diversity between patients and controls was not found.

From germline, CDR1 is SNHLY and CDR2 FYNNEI. The ends lost 6 bases at V and 5 bases at J; junction bases unmatched: 9. The CDR3 loop spans 14 amino acids. CDR3 and TCR beta VDJ profiling relied on a genomic DNA template. MiXCR, run by TCRdb on the reads, gives a single entry per CDR3 protein. The sample has roughly 280,000 distinct CDR3 sequences, approximately 58% seen once. Input material: sorted CD4+, CD8+, or CD8+CD57+ T cells (not recorded which) from PBMCs. The V call is TRBV2, the J call TRBJ2-5, with 7 bases that match TRBD1. This sequence originates from a human donor with aplastic anemia. CDR3 in amino acids: CASRDRIFGETQYF. The CDR3, as DNA: TGTGCCAGCAGGGACAGGATATTCGGGGAGACCCAGTACTTC.